One and the same sample provided the 13 T cell receptor beta chains below, sequenced in a study of T-cell reconstitution after alpha-beta-depleted transplantation in children listed by TCRdb under 2016. According to the study, the label for this sample's treatment or condition signals: allogeneic hematopoietic cell transplantation with graft depleted of TCRalphabeta T cells and CD19 B cells. Library prep was done by PCR. The sequencer was an Illumina HiSeq 2500. Molecular barcoding was employed in the preparation of TCR libraries, with unique molecular identifiers being used to normalize TCRbeta repertoire quantification. The public reads were reanalyzed by TCRdb: fastp trimming at Q25, MiXCR alignment, in-frame beta chains only. Here each entry gathers all rows of one CDR3 protein and keeps the most common genes and DNA. Present in this sample are a few hundred thousand distinct CDR3 sequences, 10% to 15% of which were seen just once. The top ten constitute 2.2% of the sample.

The specimen was PBMCs, mostly from graft donor cells, collected 360 days after TCRalphabeta/CD19-depleted stem cell transplant. These receptors all come from a male patient under 18 who had a stem cell transplant for acute myeloid leukemia, so the T cells may come from the graft donor.

The chain has TRBV27 and TRBJ2-7; no reliable D call. V lost 0 bases and J 5 bases, leaving 8 bases between the germline ends. Germline V gene lookup returns CDR1 MNHEY and CDR2 SMNVEV (reference sequence). This CDR3 spans 13 amino acids. CDR3 in amino acids: CASSLSGSDEQYF. CDR3 bases: TGTGCCAGCAGTTTATCGGGGTCAGACGAGCAGTACTTC.

CDR3 sequence: CASSDLRTGQPKSYEQYF. Here the CDR3 DNA reads TGTGCCAGCAGTGACCTCAGGACCGGTCAACCCAAGTCCTACGAGCAGTACTTC. J is TRBJ2-7 and V is TRBV2; D not certain. CDR1 and CDR2 from the germline V gene are SNHLY and FYNNEI. Between the trimmed V and J ends, which lost 3 bases and 1 base, there was a span of 22 bases. The CDR3 consists of 18 residues.

The J gene is TRBJ2-5, the V gene TRBV7-3, with D tentatively TRBD2 (5 bases). Looked up from germline, CDR1 is SGHTA and CDR2 is FQGTGA. The CDR3 spans 15 residues. Deletions cut 5 bases from V and 5 bases from J, with 18 bases between. The CDR3 spells CASSPSPSGRETQYF. In nucleotides, the CDR3 is TGTGCCAGCAGCCCCTCCCCCAGCGGTAGGGAGACCCAGTACTTC.

This clonotype was counted many times. This chain uses TRBV7-8 with TRBJ2-5; D is perhaps TRBD1 or TRBD2 (5 bases each). The CDR3 length is 17 residues. Germline V CDR1 and CDR2: SGHVS, FQNEAQ. The V and J ends lost 1 base and 7 bases respectively, with 22 bases between them. Written as DNA, the CDR3 is TGTGCCAGCAGCTTAGTAACTCCCAAGGGGAATGGGGGGACCCAGTACTTC. It is translated as CASSLVTPKGNGGTQYF.

This clonotype was detected a few times. This chain links TRBV29-1 with TRBJ2-1; D possibly corresponds to TRBD1 (6 bases). The CDR3 contains 16 residues. CDR1 is SQVTM and CDR2 is ANQGSEA in the germline V gene. Trimming removed 1 base at V and 0 bases at J, with 13 bases between. CDR3 DNA sequence: TGCAGCGTTGAAGGGACAGTTGAAAGCTCCTACAATGAGCAGTTCTTC. Translating gives CSVEGTVESSYNEQFF.

This clonotype was counted at least ten times. This chain joins TRBV7-2 and TRBJ2-7; the D call may be TRBD1 or TRBD2 (5 bases each). Per germline, CDR1 SGHTA and CDR2 FQGNSA. The CDR3 covers 13 residues. The germline V and J ends were trimmed by 6 bases and 3 bases, with 12 bases remaining between them. The CDR3 coding sequence is TGTGCCAGCAGTCCGGGACCAAACTACGAGCAGTACTTC. It codes for CASSPGPNYEQYF.

The sample holds a few counts of this clonotype. The chain joins TRBV6-4 to TRBJ2-3, with 8 bases fitting TRBD1. In germline, CDR1 is MRHNA, CDR2 SNTAGT. After removal of 3 bases from V and 10 bases from J, the junction contained 9 bases not matched to a gene. CDR3 length equals 14 residues. The CDR3 DNA follows: TGTGCCAGCAGTGAGGCCGGGACAGGACTCGCGCAGTATTTT. Its translation: CASSEAGTGLAQYF.

There are a few counts of this clonotype. The rearrangement joins TRBV29-1 to TRBJ1-2; D call uncertain. Germline assignment: CDR1 SQVTM and CDR2 ANQGSEA. The CDR3 totals 12 residues. Trimming removed 3 bases from V and 2 bases from J, with 7 bases in between. The CDR3 coding sequence is TGCAGCGTTGATTACAGCAACTATGGCTACACCTTC. Its protein is CSVDYSNYGYTF.

The V call is TRBV20-1, the J call TRBJ2-3; D could derive from TRBD1 or TRBD2 (6 bases each). The CDR3 covers 13 residues. The germline V gene encodes CDR1 DFQATT and CDR2 SNEGSKA (reference sequence). V was clipped by 7 bases and J by 1 base, with 12 bases between them. CDR3: CSVGGAGTDTQYF. The DNA for the CDR3 is TGCAGTGTCGGGGGCGCTGGCACAGATACGCAGTATTTT.

A single count supports this clonotype. This rearrangement joins TRBV29-1 to TRBJ1-2; D perhaps matches TRBD1 (5 bases). CDR1 is SQVTM and CDR2 is ANQGSEA in the germline V gene. This CDR3 is 12 amino acids long. The CDR3 DNA sequence: TGCAGTGTTCGGGGGGGGAACTATGGCTACACCTTC. It specifies CSVRGGNYGYTF.

This clonotype has at least ten counts. The rearrangement links TRBV12-3 or TRBV12-4 to TRBJ2-3, with 12 bases fitting TRBD2. Losses at the gene ends were 5 bases for V and 0 bases for J; bases not matched to a gene: 6. The CDR3 extends over 17 amino acids. The CDR3 region has the DNA TGTGCCAGCAGTCGGACTAGCGGGGCAGCTAGCACAGATACGCAGTATTTT. Translation: CASSRTSGAASTDTQYF.

This chain connects TRBV5-1 to TRBJ2-1, with D perhaps assigned TRBD1 or TRBD2 (5 bases each). CDR3 length equals 14 residues. Trimming cost V 3 bases and J 5 bases, with 12 bases left between them. Germline CDR1 is SGHRS and CDR2 is YFSETQ. Here the CDR3 reads CASSSGRINNEQFF. CDR3 sequence (DNA): TGCGCCAGCAGCTCGGGACGGATTAACAATGAGCAGTTCTTC.

This clonotype was recorded many times. The chain uses TRBV5-1 and TRBJ2-3; D perhaps matches TRBD2 (6 bases). The CDR3 is made up of 16 amino acids. The germline V gene encodes CDR1 SGHRS and CDR2 YFSETQ. Trimming took off 1 base at V and 3 bases at J, with 15 bases between the two ends. CDR3 sequence: CASSLIAESGTDTQYF. CDR3 DNA: TGCGCCAGCAGCTTGATAGCCGAAAGCGGGACAGATACGCAGTATTTT.